This T cell receptor beta chain was captured by sequencing in a study of cytomegalovirus exposure and HLA in healthy donors. In regard to this clone: No antigen is known for it.

Trimming left V 0 bases short and J 3 bases short, with 12 bases between. Germline V gene lookup returns CDR1 SGHRS and CDR2 YFSETQ. CDR3 size: 15 residues. Participants comprised healthy donors of bone marrow. A multiplex PCR was run with 60 Vbeta primers and 13 Jbeta primers. Assay used: immunoSEQ multiplex PCR; TCRdb lists only in-frame clones, some missing. The sample holds roughly 140,000 clones; 73% are singletons and the top ten take 14%. Study-wide points: Later analysis identified several of the most significant clusters that appeared linked to common viral pathogens. Apart from CMV serostatus, no immune exposure information was available.

Specimen: PBMCs. The sequence came from a human donor in good health. The chain employs TRBV5-1 and TRBJ2-5, with unresolved D. Here the CDR3 DNA reads TGCGCCAGCAGCTTGGTTGGTATTCGGGAAGAGACCCAGTACTTC. Its translation is CASSLVGIREETQYF.